The next 21 T cell receptor beta chains were all read from a single sample in a study of T-cell memory formation after mild COVID-19. TCRdb processed the 5' RACE reads anew with MiXCR; each CDR3 protein has one entry. Among some 410,000 distinct CDR3 sequences listed, 20% to 30% were seen once. The sequenced sample consisted of PBMCs or a T cell subset sorted from them (not recorded which). All receptors derive from an adult woman who had mild COVID-19 (a few samples of this study predate the infection). Cell type and time point are not known.

There are a few counts of this clonotype. The rearrangement links TRBV5-1 to TRBJ1-2, with 9 nucleotides matching TRBD1. The CDR3 is made up of 17 amino acids. V was pared by 4 bases and J by 6 bases, with 16 bases of the junction left unmatched. Germline CDR1 reads SGHRS; CDR2 reads YFSETQ. The CDR3, as DNA: TGCGCCAGCAGCCGGGGAGCAGGGGACAGGGCACTGCATGGCTACACCTTC. As protein: CASSRGAGDRALHGYTF.

The V gene is TRBV7-2, the J gene TRBJ2-3; D is possibly TRBD2 (5 bases). The ends were cut back, 3 bases at V and 1 base at J, with 11 bases in the middle. In germline, CDR1 is SGHTA, CDR2 FQGNSA. This CDR3 region has 15 residues. CDR3 nucleotide sequence: TGTGCCAGCAGCTTCACGGACGGGGGCACAGATACGCAGTATTTT. Translation gives CASSFTDGGTDTQYF.

This clonotype appeared a few times. The V call is TRBV20-1, the J call TRBJ1-1; D remains unclear. Looked up from germline, CDR1 is DFQATT and CDR2 is SNEGSKA (reference sequence). The CDR3 covers 15 residues. V was cut by 3 bases and J by 6 bases, with 20 bases left in between. CDR3 in DNA: TGCAGTGCTAGCCTCCTATCGACAAATTTGCCTGAAGCTTTCTTT. It codes for CSASLLSTNLPEAFF.

V is TRBV20-1 and J is TRBJ1-2; 10 bases match TRBD1. The CDR3 has 16 residues. With V trimmed by 5 bases and J by 6 bases, 15 bases remained unmatched. Germline V gives CDR1 DFQATT, CDR2 SNEGSKA (reference sequence). The CDR3 loop reads CSAQSGIAGTGDGYTF. The CDR3 bases are TGCAGTGCTCAATCCGGAATCGCCGGGACAGGGGATGGCTACACCTTC.

The chain uses TRBV7-3 and TRBJ2-5, with 9 bases that match TRBD1. The CDR3 is 14 residues long. Germline CDR1 is SGHTA and CDR2 is FQGTGA. V trimming: 5 bases; J trimming: 5 bases; junction bases outside the gene matches: 6. The CDR3 DNA reads TGTGCCAGCAGCACTACAGGGGGCGGGGAGACCCAGTACTTC. Translating it yields CASSTTGGGETQYF.

The V gene is TRBV6-5, the J gene TRBJ1-1; D call uncertain. The CDR3 extends over 14 amino acids. The germline CDR1 and CDR2 sequences are MNHEY and SVGAGI. Trimming stripped 2 bases from V and 11 bases from J, with 18 bases between. This CDR3 reads CASSYRDTRSEAFF. The CDR3 DNA sequence: TGTGCCAGCAGTTACCGAGACACCCGATCGGAGGCTTTCTTT.

The rearrangement joins TRBV2 to TRBJ1-5, with a weak D call TRBD1 (6 bases). Germline assignment: CDR1 SNHLY and CDR2 FYNNEI. The CDR3 sequence is 15 residues long. Between the trimmed V and J ends, which lost 3 bases and 2 bases, there was a span of 11 bases. Written as DNA, the CDR3 is TGTGCCAGCAGTGACGGGGGGCACCGCAATCAGCCCCAGCATTTT. Protein sequence: CASSDGGHRNQPQHF. Filled out from reference TRBV2 and TRBJ1-5, the complete variable domain reads EPEVTQTPSHQVTQMGQEVILRCVPISNHLYFYWYRQILGQKVEFLVSFYNNEISEKSEIFDDQFSVERPDGSNFTLKIRSTKLEDSAMYFCASSDGGHRNQPQHFGDGTRLSIL.

This clonotype appeared a few times. The chain links TRBV6-2 or TRBV6-3 to TRBJ2-2; D gene unclear. Germline V gene lookup returns CDR1 MNHEY and CDR2 SVGEGT. V lost 0 bases and J 4 bases, leaving 3 bases between the germline ends. The CDR3 length is 13 residues. CDR3 in amino acids: CASSYSGTGELFF. The DNA of the CDR3 is TGTGCCAGCAGTTACTCGGGCACCGGGGAGCTGTTTTTT.

This clonotype was seen more than once but under ten times. The chain is built from TRBV30 and TRBJ2-5; D is possibly TRBD1 or TRBD2 (5 bases each). The germline CDR1 and CDR2 sequences are GTSNPN and SVGIG (reference sequence). This CDR3 is built from 15 residues. Between the trimmed V and J ends, which lost 0 bases and 4 bases, there was a span of 15 bases. The CDR3 protein is CAWSVGETATETQYF. Here the CDR3 DNA reads TGTGCCTGGAGTGTAGGGGAGACGGCTACAGAGACCCAGTACTTC.

This clonotype has more than one count but fewer than ten. The V gene is TRBV7-2, the J gene TRBJ1-1; 7 bases align to TRBD1. The germline V gene has CDR1 SGHTA and CDR2 FQGNSA. The CDR3 contains 13 residues. J gave up 6 bases and V 5 bases, and 6 bases lay outside the gene matches. The CDR3 DNA follows: TGTGCCAGCAGCCCCCGACAGGGACCTGAAGCTTTCTTT. Translating it yields CASSPRQGPEAFF. Using reference TRBV7-2 and TRBJ1-1 for the parts outside the CDR3, the full variable domain is GAGVSQSPSNKVTEKGKDVELRCDPISGHTALYWYRQSLGQGLEFLIYFQGNSAPDKSGLPSDRFSAERTGGSVSTLTIQRTQQEDSAVYLCASSPRQGPEAFFGQGTRLTVV.

This clonotype was found a few times. The chain links TRBV7-2 to TRBJ2-1, with 9 bases identical to TRBD1. V shed 6 bases, J shed 3 bases, and the junction held 3 bases outside the gene matches. From germline, CDR1 is SGHTA and CDR2 FQGNSA. The CDR3 contains 14 residues. CDR3 bases: TGTGCCAGCAGACAGGGACAGGGCTACAATGAGCAGTTCTTC. It codes for CASRQGQGYNEQFF.

This sequence joins TRBV19 and TRBJ1-3; D remains unclear. The CDR3 extends over 14 amino acids. V was cut by 6 bases and J by 0 bases, with 9 bases left in between. Germline CDR1 reads LNHDA; CDR2 reads SQIVND (reference sequence). The CDR3 loop is CASSPRSSGNTIYF. CDR3 bases: TGTGCCAGTAGCCCACGGAGCTCTGGAAACACCATATATTTT.

This clonotype occurred many times. This chain uses TRBV7-3 with TRBJ2-1, with TRBD1 matching 11 bases. There are 13 residues in the CDR3. Trimming took 5 bases from V and 12 from J; bases not matched to a gene: 6. In germline, CDR1 is SGHTA, CDR2 FQGTGA. In DNA form, the CDR3 reads TGTGCCAGCAGCCCCCGAGGGACAGGGGGGCAGTTCTTC. Encoded protein: CASSPRGTGGQFF.

The chain couples TRBV2 to TRBJ2-4, with D tentatively TRBD2 (6 bases). The germline V gene has CDR1 SNHLY and CDR2 FYNNEI. The CDR3 covers 14 residues. V gave up 7 bases and J gave up 4 bases, with 14 bases separating them. CDR3: CASKPELAKNIQYF. The CDR3, as DNA: TGTGCCAGCAAACCGGAACTAGCAAAAAACATTCAGTACTTC.

This chain joins TRBV7-3 and TRBJ2-5; 7 positions agree with TRBD1. J was trimmed by 0 bases and V by 5 bases; bases with no gene match: 6. CDR3 length: 15 amino acids. Germline values: CDR1 SGHTA, CDR2 FQGTGA. The CDR3 protein is CASSPTGSDQETQYF. CDR3 DNA: TGTGCCAGCAGCCCGACAGGGAGCGACCAAGAGACCCAGTACTTC.

This clonotype was detected a few times. The gene calls are TRBV5-1 and TRBJ2-7; TRBD1 matches at 9 bases. J lost 3 bases, V lost 1 base, and 2 bases had no gene match. The germline V gene has CDR1 SGHRS and CDR2 YFSETQ. The CDR3 extends over 14 amino acids. The DNA for the CDR3 is TGCGCCAGCAGCTTGAACAGGGGGCACTACGAGCAGTACTTC. As protein: CASSLNRGHYEQYF. The whole variable domain, filled in from reference TRBV5-1 and TRBJ2-7, reads KAGVTQTPRYLIKTRGQQVTLSCSPISGHRSVSWYQQTPGQGLQFLFEYFSETQRNKGNFPGRFSGRQFSNSRSEMNVSTLELGDSALYLCASSLNRGHYEQYFGPGTRLTVT.

The rearrangement joins TRBV5-5 to TRBJ2-7, with 12 bases fitting TRBD1. This CDR3 spans 19 amino acids. The germline CDR1 and CDR2 sequences are SGHKS and YYEKEE (reference sequence). J lost 3 bases, V lost 2 bases, and 15 bases had no gene match. The CDR3 sequence: CASSFETGQGANPFYEQYF. The CDR3 DNA sequence: TGTGCCAGCAGCTTCGAAACGGGACAGGGGGCGAATCCGTTCTACGAGCAGTACTTC.

This clonotype was seen a few times. This rearrangement joins TRBV6-1 to TRBJ1-5; D might be TRBD1 (5 bases). CDR1 MNHNS and CDR2 SASEGT come from the germline V gene. V was pared by 2 bases and J by 7 bases, with 12 bases between. This CDR3 is built from 14 residues. The CDR3 bases are TGTGCCAGCAGTGAATCAGGGCGCAGGCAGCCCCAGCATTTT. Its protein is CASSESGRRQPQHF.

This clonotype was counted only a few times. V gene TRBV5-1 combines with J gene TRBJ2-1; 9 bases align to TRBD2. The CDR3 is 17 amino acids. V was clipped by 1 base and J by 4 bases; unmatched bases: 9. Germline V gene lookup returns CDR1 SGHRS and CDR2 YFSETQ. The CDR3 DNA reads TGCGCCAGCAGCTTGACCAGGAGCGGGGGGACATACAATGAGCAGTTCTTC. This translates into CASSLTRSGGTYNEQFF.

The V call is TRBV9, the J call TRBJ2-7; D gene ambiguous. The CDR3 consists of 14 residues. V lost 6 bases and J 5 bases, leaving 18 bases between the germline ends. Germline V gene sequence: CDR1 SGDLS, CDR2 YYNGEE. The DNA for the CDR3 is TGTGCCAGCACTACAGAGGAGTTGGGCGACGAGCAGTACTTC. Protein product: CASTTEELGDEQYF.

V and J are TRBV18 and TRBJ1-2; unclear D gene. The CDR3 extends over 15 amino acids. Between the trimmed V and J ends, which lost 3 bases and 1 base, there was a span of 12 bases. Germline assignment: CDR1 KGHSH and CDR2 LQKENI. The CDR3 protein is CASSPRREINYGYTF. CDR3 sequence (DNA): TGTGCCAGCTCACCCCGGAGGGAAATTAACTATGGCTACACCTTC.